This TCR beta chain was recovered during a study of blood T cell repertoires in COVID-19. The wider study: Samples of COVID-19 (acute and convalescent) were obtained from the United States, Italy and Spain. T cells, B-cell-depleted T cells, or PBMCs provided the cDNA or gDNA that served as material.

Original data processing: It was from reference gene primer amplification that nucleated cell counts were estimated. Sequencing was performed with immunoSEQ multiplex PCR; in TCRdb, only in-frame clones are kept and a portion is missing. V and J calls and clone size follow that table, whereas D and trimming were derived from the DNA. The table includes roughly 260,000 clones, approximately 86% detected once. This clone was recorded once. Trimming took off 1 base at V and 3 bases at J, with 12 bases between the two ends. The CDR3 runs 16 residues. Germline V gene data show CDR1 as LGHDT and CDR2 as YNNKEL (reference sequence).

The source of this sequence is a woman under 30 with acute or convalescent COVID-19. Sequenced sample: peripheral blood. This chain uses TRBV3-1 (or the pseudogene TRBV3-2) with TRBJ2-2, with D possibly being TRBD2 (7 bases). The CDR3 nucleotides read TGTGCCAGCAGCCAAGTTTTGCGGGGGCACACCGGGGAGCTGTTTTTT. It encodes CASSQVLRGHTGELFF.